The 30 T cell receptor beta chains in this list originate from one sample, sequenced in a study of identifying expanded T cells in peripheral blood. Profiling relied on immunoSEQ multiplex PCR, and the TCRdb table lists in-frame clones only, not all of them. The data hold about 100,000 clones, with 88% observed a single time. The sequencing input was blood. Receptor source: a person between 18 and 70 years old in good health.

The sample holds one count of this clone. The CDR3, as DNA: TGTGCCAGCAGCACCGGGGGGGAGAGTGCCTACGAGCAGTACTTC. It encodes CASSTGGESAYEQYF. The rearrangement uses TRBV9 and TRBJ2-7; TRBD2 matches at 8 bases. There are 15 residues in the CDR3. CDR1 is SGDLS and CDR2 is YYNGEE in the germline V gene. V was clipped by 4 bases and J by 2 bases; unmatched bases: 8.

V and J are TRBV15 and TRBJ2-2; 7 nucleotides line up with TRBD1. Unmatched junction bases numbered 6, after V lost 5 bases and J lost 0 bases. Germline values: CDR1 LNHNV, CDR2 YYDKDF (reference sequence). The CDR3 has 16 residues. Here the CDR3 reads CATSLNQGANTGELFF. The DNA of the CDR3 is TGTGCCACCAGCCTAAATCAGGGGGCGAACACCGGGGAGCTGTTTTTT.

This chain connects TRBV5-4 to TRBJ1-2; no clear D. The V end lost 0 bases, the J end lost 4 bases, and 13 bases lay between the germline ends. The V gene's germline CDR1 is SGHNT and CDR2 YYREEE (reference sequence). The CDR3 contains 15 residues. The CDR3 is CASSLARAALYGYTF. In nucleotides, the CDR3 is TGTGCCAGCAGCTTGGCCCGGGCGGCACTCTATGGCTACACCTTC.

In nucleotides, the CDR3 is TGTGCCAGCAGCTTGACCCTCGCGGGGCGGGAAGGCTACACCTTC. This codes for CASSLTLAGREGYTF. The chain combines TRBV7-3 with TRBJ1-2, with a tentative D call TRBD1 (5 bases). The CDR3 length is 15 residues. Germline V gene data show CDR1 as SGHTA and CDR2 as FQGTGA. V lost 3 bases, J lost 8 bases, and 19 bases lay in between.

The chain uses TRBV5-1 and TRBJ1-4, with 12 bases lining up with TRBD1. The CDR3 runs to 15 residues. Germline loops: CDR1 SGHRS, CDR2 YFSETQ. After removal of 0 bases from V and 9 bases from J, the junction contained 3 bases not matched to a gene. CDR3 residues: CASSLGGQGAQKLFF. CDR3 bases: TGCGCCAGCAGCTTGGGGGGACAGGGGGCGCAAAAACTGTTTTTT.

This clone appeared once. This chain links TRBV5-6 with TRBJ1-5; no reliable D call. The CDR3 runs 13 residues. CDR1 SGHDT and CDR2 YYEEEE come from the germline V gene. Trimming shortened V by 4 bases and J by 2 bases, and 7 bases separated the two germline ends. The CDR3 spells CASSHGGNQPQHF. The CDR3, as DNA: TGTGCCAGCAGCCATGGGGGCAATCAGCCCCAGCATTTT.

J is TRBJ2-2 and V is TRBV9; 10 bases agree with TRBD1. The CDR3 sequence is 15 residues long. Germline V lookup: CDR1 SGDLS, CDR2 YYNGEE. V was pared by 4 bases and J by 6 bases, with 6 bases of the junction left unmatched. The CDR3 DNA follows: TGTGCCAGCAGCCCCCGGACAGGGGGGGCCGGGGAGCTGTTTTTT. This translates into CASSPRTGGAGELFF.

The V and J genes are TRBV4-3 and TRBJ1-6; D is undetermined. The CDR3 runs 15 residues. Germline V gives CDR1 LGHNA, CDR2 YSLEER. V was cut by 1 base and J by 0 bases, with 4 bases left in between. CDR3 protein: CASSQAGSYNSPLHF. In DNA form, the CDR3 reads TGCGCCAGCAGCCAAGCGGGCTCCTATAATTCACCCCTCCACTTT.

The CDR3 loop is CSVWARRNNEQFF. As DNA, the CDR3 is TGCAGCGTCTGGGCCAGGCGCAACAATGAGCAGTTCTTC. The genes are TRBV29-1 and TRBJ2-1; D not certain. The CDR3 is 13 amino acids. Germline V CDR1 and CDR2: SQVTM, ANQGSEA. V was cut by 6 bases and J by 5 bases, with 14 bases left in between.

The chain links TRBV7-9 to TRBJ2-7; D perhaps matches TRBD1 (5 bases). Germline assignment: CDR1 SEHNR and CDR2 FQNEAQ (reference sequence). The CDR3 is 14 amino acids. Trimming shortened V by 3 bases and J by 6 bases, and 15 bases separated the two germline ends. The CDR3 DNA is TGTGCCAGCAGCTTGGCAGGGTCTAGAAGCGAGCAGTACTTC. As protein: CASSLAGSRSEQYF.

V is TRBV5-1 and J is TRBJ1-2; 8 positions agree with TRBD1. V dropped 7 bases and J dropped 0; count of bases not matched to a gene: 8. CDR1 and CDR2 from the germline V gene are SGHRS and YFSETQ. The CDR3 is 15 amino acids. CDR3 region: CASAKDRGSNYGYTF. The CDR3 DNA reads TGCGCCAGCGCAAAAGACAGGGGTTCTAACTATGGCTACACCTTC.

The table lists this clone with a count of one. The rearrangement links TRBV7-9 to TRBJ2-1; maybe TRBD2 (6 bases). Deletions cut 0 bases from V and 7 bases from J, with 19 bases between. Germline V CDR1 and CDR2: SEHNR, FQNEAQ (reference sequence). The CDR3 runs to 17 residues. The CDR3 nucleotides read TGTGCCAGCAGCTTAGCGGCCCGGGCGGGATTGGTTAATGAGCAGTTCTTC. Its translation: CASSLAARAGLVNEQFF.

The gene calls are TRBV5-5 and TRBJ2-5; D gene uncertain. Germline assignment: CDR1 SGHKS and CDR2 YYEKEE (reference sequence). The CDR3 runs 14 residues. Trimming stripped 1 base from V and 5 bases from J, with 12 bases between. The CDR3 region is CASSLRNPRETQYF. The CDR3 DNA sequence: TGTGCCAGCAGCTTGCGAAACCCCCGGGAGACCCAGTACTTC.

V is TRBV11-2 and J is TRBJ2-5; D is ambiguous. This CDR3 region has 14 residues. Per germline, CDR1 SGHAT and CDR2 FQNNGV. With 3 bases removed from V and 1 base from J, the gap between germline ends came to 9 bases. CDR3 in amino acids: CASSLSGPQETQYF. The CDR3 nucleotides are TGTGCCAGCAGCTTGAGTGGACCCCAAGAGACCCAGTACTTC.

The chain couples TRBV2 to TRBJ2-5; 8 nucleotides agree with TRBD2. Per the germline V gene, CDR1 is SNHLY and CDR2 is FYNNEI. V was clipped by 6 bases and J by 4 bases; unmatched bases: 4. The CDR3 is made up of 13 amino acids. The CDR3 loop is CASRNAGGETQYF. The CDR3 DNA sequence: TGTGCCAGCAGAAACGCGGGGGGAGAGACCCAGTACTTC.

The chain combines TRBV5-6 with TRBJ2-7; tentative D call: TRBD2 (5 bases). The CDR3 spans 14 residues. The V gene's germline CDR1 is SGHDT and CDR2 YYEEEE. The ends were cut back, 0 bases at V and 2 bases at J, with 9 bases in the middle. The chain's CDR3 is CASSLGGNPYEQYF. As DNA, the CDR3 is TGTGCCAGCAGCTTGGGAGGGAACCCCTACGAGCAGTACTTC.

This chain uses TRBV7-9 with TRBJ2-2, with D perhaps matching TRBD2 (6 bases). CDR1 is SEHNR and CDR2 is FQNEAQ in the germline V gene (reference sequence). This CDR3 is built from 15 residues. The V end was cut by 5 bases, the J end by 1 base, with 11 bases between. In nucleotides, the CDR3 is TGTGCCAGCAGCCTTGGAGCGGGGAACACCGGGGAGCTGTTTTTT. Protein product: CASSLGAGNTGELFF.

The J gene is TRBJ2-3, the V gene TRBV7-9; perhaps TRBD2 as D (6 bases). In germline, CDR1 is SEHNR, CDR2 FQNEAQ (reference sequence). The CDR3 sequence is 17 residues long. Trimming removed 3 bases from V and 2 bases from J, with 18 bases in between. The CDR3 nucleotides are TGTGCCAGCAGCTTCGGAGGGATTCGTAAGTTCACAGATACGCAGTATTTT. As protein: CASSFGGIRKFTDTQYF.

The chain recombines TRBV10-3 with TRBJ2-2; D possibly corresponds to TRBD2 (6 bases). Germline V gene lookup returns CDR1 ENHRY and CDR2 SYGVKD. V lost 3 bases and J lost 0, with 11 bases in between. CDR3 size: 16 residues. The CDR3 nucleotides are TGTGCCATCAGTGATTCTTCGGGGGCGAACACCGGGGAGCTGTTTTTT. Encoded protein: CAISDSSGANTGELFF.

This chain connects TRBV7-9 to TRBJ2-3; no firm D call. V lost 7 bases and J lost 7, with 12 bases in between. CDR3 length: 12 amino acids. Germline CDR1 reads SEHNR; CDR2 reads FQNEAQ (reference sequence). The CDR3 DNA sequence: TGTGCCAGCACCATCAGTCTTTATACGCAGTATTTT. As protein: CASTISLYTQYF.

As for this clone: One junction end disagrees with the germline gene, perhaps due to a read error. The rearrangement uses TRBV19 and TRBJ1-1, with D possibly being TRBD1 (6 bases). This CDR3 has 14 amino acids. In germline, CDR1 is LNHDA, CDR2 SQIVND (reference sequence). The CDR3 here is CASSTGQANTEAFF. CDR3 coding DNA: TGTGCCAGCAGTACGGGACAAGCAAACACTGAAGCTTTCTTT. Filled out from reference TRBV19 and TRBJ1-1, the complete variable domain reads DGGITQSPKYLFRKEGQNVTLSCEQNLNHDAMYWYRQDPGQGLRLIYYSQIVNDFQKGDIAEGYSVSREKKESFPLTVTSAQKNPTAFYLCASSTGQANTEAFFGQGTRLTVV.

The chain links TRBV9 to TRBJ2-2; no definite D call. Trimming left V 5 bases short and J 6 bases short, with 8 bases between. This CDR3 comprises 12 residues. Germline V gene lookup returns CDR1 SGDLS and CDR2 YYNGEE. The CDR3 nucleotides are TGTGCCAGCAGTGAGCGAGCCGGGGAGCTGTTTTTT. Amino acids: CASSERAGELFF.

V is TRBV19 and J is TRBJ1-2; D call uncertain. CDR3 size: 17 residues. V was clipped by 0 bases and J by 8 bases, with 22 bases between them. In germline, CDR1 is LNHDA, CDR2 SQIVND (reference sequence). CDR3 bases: TGTGCCAGTAGTATAGATGTGACACGTGGACGACTTTCGGGCTACACCTTC. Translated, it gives CASSIDVTRGRLSGYTF.

Here the CDR3 reads CASSYRSSGNPQFF. CDR3 nucleotide sequence: TGTGCCAGCAGTTACAGGTCTAGCGGGAACCCCCAGTTCTTC. This chain links TRBV6-5 with TRBJ2-1; 9 bases are a match to TRBD2. The CDR3 sequence is 14 residues long. Germline V gene data show CDR1 as MNHEY and CDR2 as SVGAGI. The V gene end was trimmed by 2 bases and the J gene end by 13 bases; junction bases not matched to a gene: 9.

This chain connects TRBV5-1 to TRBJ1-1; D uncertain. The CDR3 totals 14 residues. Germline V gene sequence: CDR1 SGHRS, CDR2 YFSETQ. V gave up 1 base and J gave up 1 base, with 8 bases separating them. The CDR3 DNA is TGCGCCAGCAGCTTGAGCAGGAGGAACACTGAAGCTTTCTTT. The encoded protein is CASSLSRRNTEAFF.

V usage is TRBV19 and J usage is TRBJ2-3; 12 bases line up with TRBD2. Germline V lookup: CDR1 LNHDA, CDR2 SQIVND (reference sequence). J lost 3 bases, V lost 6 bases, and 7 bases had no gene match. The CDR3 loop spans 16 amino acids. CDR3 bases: TGTGCCAGTAGCTCCAAGACTAGCGGGAGAACAGATACGCAGTATTTT. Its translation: CASSSKTSGRTDTQYF.

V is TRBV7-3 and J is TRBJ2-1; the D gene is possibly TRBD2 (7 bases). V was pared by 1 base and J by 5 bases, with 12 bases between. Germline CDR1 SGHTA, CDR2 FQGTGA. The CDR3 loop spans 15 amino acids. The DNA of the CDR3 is TGTGCCAGCAGCTTAAGGGGGGGCCGTGACAATGAGCAGTTCTTC. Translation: CASSLRGGRDNEQFF.

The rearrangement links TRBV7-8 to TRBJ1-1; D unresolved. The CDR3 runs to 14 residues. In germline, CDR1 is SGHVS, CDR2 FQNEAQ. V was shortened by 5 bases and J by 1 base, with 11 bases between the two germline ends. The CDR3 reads CASSQMLGNTEAFF. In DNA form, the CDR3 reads TGTGCCAGCAGCCAAATGTTGGGGAACACTGAAGCTTTCTTT. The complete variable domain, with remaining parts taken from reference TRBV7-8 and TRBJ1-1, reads GAGVSQSPRYKVAKRGQDVALRCDPISGHVSLFWYQQALGQGPEFLTYFQNEAQLDKSGLPSDRFFAERPEGSVSTLKIQRTQQEDSAVYLCASSQMLGNTEAFFGQGTRLTVV.

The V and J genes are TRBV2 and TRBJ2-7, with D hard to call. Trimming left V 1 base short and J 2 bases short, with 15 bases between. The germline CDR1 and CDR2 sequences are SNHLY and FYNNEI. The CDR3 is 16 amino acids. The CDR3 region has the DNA TGTGCCAGCAGTGAAGACATGGTGGGTACTACCTACGAGCAGTACTTC. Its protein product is CASSEDMVGTTYEQYF.

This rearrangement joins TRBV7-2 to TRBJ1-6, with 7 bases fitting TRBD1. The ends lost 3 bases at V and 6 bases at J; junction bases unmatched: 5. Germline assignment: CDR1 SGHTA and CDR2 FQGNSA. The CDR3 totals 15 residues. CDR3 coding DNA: TGTGCCAGCAGCTTGATGGGACAGTTTAATTCACCCCTCCACTTT. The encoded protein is CASSLMGQFNSPLHF.